This is a list of T cell receptor beta chains from one sample in a study of post-analysis software for immune sequencing data. TCRdb recomputed calls from the PCR reads with MiXCR, one row per CDR3 protein. The sample includes 600,000 to 750,000 distinct CDR3 sequences, 59% of them seen just once. Input material: blood. These receptors all come from a girl aged 2-10 years with multiple sclerosis. Both conserved end residues are part of each CDR3. D genes are given only for firm matches. Size is stated for part of the rows, as once, few or many counts, or as a class when the clone is expanded.

CDR3	DNA	size	length	J	D	V
CSPGQELNQPQHF	TGCAGCCCGGGACAGGAGTTGAATCAGCCCCAGCATTTT	-	13	TRBJ1-5	TRBD1	TRBV29-1
CSVERWLGETQYF	TGCAGCGTTGAAAGGTGGCTGGGAGAGACCCAGTACTTC	-	13	TRBJ2-5	-	TRBV29-1
CSVRDSSGNTIYF	TGCAGCGTTCGGGACAGCTCTGGAAACACCATATATTTT	-	13	TRBJ1-3	TRBD1	TRBV29-1
CSASPFGDRGRETQYF	TGCAGTGCTAGTCCCTTCGGGGACAGGGGGCGAGAGACCCAGTACTTC	few	16	TRBJ2-5	TRBD1	TRBV20-1
CSVGRDVDGEAFF	TGCAGCGTTGGAAGAGACGTTGACGGTGAAGCTTTCTTT	-	13	TRBJ1-1	-	TRBV29-1
CASSLGQGEEKLFF	TGTGCCAGCAGCCTCGGACAGGGGGAGGAAAAACTGTTTTTT	-	14	TRBJ1-4	TRBD1	TRBV11-1
CASSITGTGVWGTDTQYF	TGTGCCAGCAGCATCACCGGGACAGGGGTTTGGGGCACAGATACGCAGTATTTT	-	18	TRBJ2-3	TRBD1	TRBV11-3
CSTGQGHNEQFF	TGCAGTACGGGACAGGGCCACAATGAGCAGTTCTTC	many	12	TRBJ2-1	TRBD1	TRBV20-1
CASSSGTKETQYF	TGTGCCAGCAGTTCCGGGACTAAAGAGACCCAGTACTTC	few	13	TRBJ2-5	TRBD2	TRBV6-6
CASSEGPLAGFYEQYF	TGCGCCAGCAGTGAAGGTCCCCTAGCGGGGTTTTACGAGCAGTACTTC	few	16	TRBJ2-7	TRBD2	TRBV5-1
CASRSGQGSGYTF	TGTGCCAGCAGATCCGGACAGGGGTCTGGCTACACCTTC	-	13	TRBJ1-2	TRBD1	TRBV6-5
CASSPPGRPGRGHNEQFF	TGTGCCAGCTCACCACCGGGAAGACCAGGCCGGGGACACAATGAGCAGTTCTTC	-	18	TRBJ2-1	-	TRBV18
CASSLTGINSPLHF	TGTGCCAGCAGCTTAACAGGGATCAATTCACCCCTCCACTTT	few	14	TRBJ1-6	-	TRBV7-2
CASSLGDSQETQYF	TGTGCCAGCAGCTTAGGGGACTCCCAAGAGACCCAGTACTTC	-	14	TRBJ2-5	-	TRBV5-4
CASRYGQDEQFF	TGTGCCAGTAGATATGGACAGGATGAGCAGTTCTTC	-	12	TRBJ2-1	TRBD1	TRBV5-6
CSVAATGSTEAFF	TGCAGCGTTGCCGCGACAGGGTCCACTGAAGCTTTCTTT	-	13	TRBJ1-1	TRBD1	TRBV29-1
CSVGGGSGKGNTEAFF	TGCAGCGTTGGGGGGGGAAGCGGGAAAGGGAACACTGAAGCTTTCTTT	-	16	TRBJ1-1	-	TRBV29-1
CASSSLDPLGRRQYF	TGTGCCAGCAGCTCCCTTGACCCTTTGGGAAGGCGGCAGTACTTC	-	15	TRBJ2-7	-	TRBV7-9
CASSWVGTSGSHEQYF	TGTGCCAGCAGTTGGGTCGGGACTAGCGGGAGTCACGAGCAGTACTTC	-	16	TRBJ2-7	TRBD2	TRBV27
CSVVVTSGLQETQYF	TGCAGCGTTGTGGTAACTAGCGGGCTCCAAGAGACCCAGTACTTC	-	15	TRBJ2-5	TRBD2	TRBV29-1
CASSLEGRIYEQYF	TGCGCCAGCAGCTTGGAGGGTCGGATCTACGAGCAGTACTTC	-	14	TRBJ2-7	-	TRBV5-1
CASSPLGTSGKSYEQYF	TGTGCCAGCAGCCCTCTGGGGACTAGCGGGAAATCATACGAGCAGTACTTC	-	17	TRBJ2-7	TRBD2	TRBV3-1
CASSLKAIGELFF	TGTGCCAGCAGCCTAAAGGCTATCGGGGAGCTGTTTTTT	-	13	TRBJ2-2	-	TRBV7-2
CSVEDPAGQGYGYTF	TGCAGCGTTGAAGATCCGGCGGGACAGGGCTATGGCTACACCTTC	-	15	TRBJ1-2	TRBD1	TRBV29-1
CASSYSRGERYF	TGTGCCAGCAGTTACTCGAGGGGCGAGCGGTACTTC	few	12	TRBJ2-5	-	TRBV12-3/TRBV12-4
CASSYEGWLNTEAFF	TGTGCCAGCAGTTACGAGGGGTGGCTGAACACTGAAGCTTTCTTT	-	15	TRBJ1-1	-	TRBV6-2/TRBV6-3
CASSVTGTPYEQYF	TGTGCCAGCAGCGTCACCGGGACTCCCTACGAGCAGTACTTC	few	14	TRBJ2-7	-	TRBV5-5
CASSRSTGVNTEAFF	TGCGCCAGCAGCCGTTCGACGGGAGTGAACACTGAAGCTTTCTTT	-	15	TRBJ1-1	-	TRBV5-1
CASSYPTGQPQHF	TGTGCCAGCAGTTACCCGACAGGGCAGCCCCAGCATTTT	few	13	TRBJ1-5	TRBD1	TRBV6-2/TRBV6-3
CASSLVVEVTQYF	TGTGCCAGCAGCTTAGTGGTGGAGGTGACCCAGTACTTC	-	13	TRBJ2-5	-	TRBV7-9
CSVRSGTGGHNEQFF	TGCAGCGTTCGGAGCGGGACAGGGGGCCACAATGAGCAGTTCTTC	-	15	TRBJ2-1	TRBD1	TRBV29-1
CASSQGLVAGFYEQYF	TGTGCCAGCAGCCAAGGACTAGTGGCGGGGTTCTACGAGCAGTACTTC	few	16	TRBJ2-7	-	TRBV3-1
CASSYESGSNTGELFF	TGTGCCAGCAGTTACGAAAGCGGGTCGAACACCGGGGAGCTGTTTTTT	-	16	TRBJ2-2	-	TRBV6-5
CASSLAGSYYGYTF	TGCGCCAGCAGCTTGGCGGGCAGCTACTATGGCTACACCTTC	-	14	TRBJ1-2	-	TRBV5-1
CASSLTLDRAQTQYF	TGTGCCAGCAGCTTAACGCTGGACAGGGCGCAGACCCAGTACTTC	-	15	TRBJ2-5	TRBD1	TRBV7-2
CASSVRAMTYNEQFF	TGTGCCAGCAGCGTAAGGGCCATGACCTACAATGAGCAGTTCTTC	-	15	TRBJ2-1	-	TRBV9
CSARASVQETQYF	TGCAGTGCTAGAGCTAGCGTCCAAGAGACCCAGTACTTC	-	13	TRBJ2-5	-	TRBV20-1
CASSLGLAGGINEQYF	TGCGCCAGCAGCTTAGGACTAGCGGGGGGGATCAACGAGCAGTACTTC	-	16	TRBJ2-7	TRBD2	TRBV5-1
CASSLAPRYYGYTF	TGTGCCAGCAGTTTGGCGCCCAGATACTATGGCTACACCTTC	few	14	TRBJ1-2	-	TRBV27
CASSSHTRDWPYSEQFF	TGTGCCAGCAGCTCCCATACCCGGGACTGGCCCTACAGTGAGCAGTTCTTC	-	17	TRBJ2-1	-	TRBV7-9
CASGRRDRGSDTQYF	TGTGCCAGCGGGCGGAGGGACAGGGGGTCAGATACGCAGTATTTT	-	15	TRBJ2-3	TRBD1	TRBV6-5
CASSRDRLGNQPQHF	TGTGCCAGCAGTCGGGACAGACTGGGCAATCAGCCCCAGCATTTT	-	15	TRBJ1-5	TRBD1	TRBV7-2
CASSEGLGSYNEQFF	TGTGCCAGCAGCGAGGGACTAGGGTCTTACAATGAGCAGTTCTTC	-	15	TRBJ2-1	TRBD2	TRBV7-2
CSVEGRGGEQYF	TGCAGCGTTGAAGGGAGGGGTGGCGAGCAGTACTTC	-	12	TRBJ2-7	-	TRBV29-1
CASSRTTGSYNEQFF	TGTGCCAGCAGCCGCACGACCGGGTCATACAATGAGCAGTTCTTC	-	15	TRBJ2-1	-	TRBV7-8
CSASVQREIDTQYF	TGCAGTGCTAGCGTACAGCGGGAGATAGATACGCAGTATTTT	-	14	TRBJ2-3	TRBD2	TRBV20-1
CASSVDRGHYGYTF	TGTGCCAGCAGCGTAGACAGGGGCCACTATGGCTACACCTTC	-	14	TRBJ1-2	TRBD1	TRBV9
CASSFPAHGQYF	TGTGCCAGCAGTTTCCCCGCACACGGGCAGTACTTC	-	12	TRBJ2-5	-	TRBV6-2/TRBV6-3